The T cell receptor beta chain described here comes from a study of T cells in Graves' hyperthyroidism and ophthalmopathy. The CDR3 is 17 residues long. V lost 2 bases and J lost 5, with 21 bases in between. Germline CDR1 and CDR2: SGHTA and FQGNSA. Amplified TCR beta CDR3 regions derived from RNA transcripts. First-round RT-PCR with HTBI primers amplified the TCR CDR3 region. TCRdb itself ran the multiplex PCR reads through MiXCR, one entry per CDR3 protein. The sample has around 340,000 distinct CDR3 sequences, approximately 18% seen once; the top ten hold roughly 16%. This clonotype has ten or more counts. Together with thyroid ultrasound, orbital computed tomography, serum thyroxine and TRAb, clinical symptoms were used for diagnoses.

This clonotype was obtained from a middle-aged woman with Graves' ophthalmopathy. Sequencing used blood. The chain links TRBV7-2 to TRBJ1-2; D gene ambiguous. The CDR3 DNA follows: TGTGCCAGCAGCTTACGCCCCCCGGGGAATGTAGCTTATGGCTACACCTTC. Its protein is CASSLRPPGNVAYGYTF.